This T cell receptor (beta chain) came from a study of blood T cell repertoires in COVID-19. V was shortened by 8 bases and J by 4 bases, with 17 bases between the two germline ends. CDR1 and CDR2 from the germline V gene are MNHEY and SVGAGI. The CDR3 extends over 15 amino acids. Libraries were prepared by immunoSEQ multiplex PCR; TCRdb keeps only in-frame clonotypes and omits some of them. The data hold about 210,000 clones, with about 86% observed a single time. The chain recombines TRBV6-5 with TRBJ1-4; tentative D call: TRBD1 (6 bases). Sequenced material: peripheral blood. This TCR was recovered from a man in his sixties who had recovered from COVID-19. CDR3 in amino acids: CASLHRAPVNEKLFF. The DNA for the CDR3 is TGTGCCAGCTTACACAGGGCGCCAGTTAATGAAAAACTGTTTTTT.